This T cell receptor (beta chain) appears in the sequencing data of a study of OX40 agonist ivuxolimab in advanced cancers. Trimming left V 3 bases short and J 3 bases short, with 11 bases between. The CDR3 runs 14 residues. The germline V gene has CDR1 KGHSH and CDR2 LQKENI. TCRdb's copy holds only in-frame clones and misses some; the assay was immunoSEQ multiplex PCR. The repertoire has about 98,000 clones, roughly nine tenths of them found once; the top ten carry 0.82%. V gene TRBV18 combines with J gene TRBJ1-1, with D uncertain. The sequenced sample was CD4+ or CD8+ T cells sorted from blood, obtained in a trial of the OX40 agonist ivuxolimab. This receptor was identified in an adult with an advanced solid tumor such as melanoma, head and neck, liver or kidney cancer. DNA of the CDR3: TGTGCCAGCTCACCGGGCAAAACGGACACTGAAGCTTTCTTT. Its protein product is CASSPGKTDTEAFF.